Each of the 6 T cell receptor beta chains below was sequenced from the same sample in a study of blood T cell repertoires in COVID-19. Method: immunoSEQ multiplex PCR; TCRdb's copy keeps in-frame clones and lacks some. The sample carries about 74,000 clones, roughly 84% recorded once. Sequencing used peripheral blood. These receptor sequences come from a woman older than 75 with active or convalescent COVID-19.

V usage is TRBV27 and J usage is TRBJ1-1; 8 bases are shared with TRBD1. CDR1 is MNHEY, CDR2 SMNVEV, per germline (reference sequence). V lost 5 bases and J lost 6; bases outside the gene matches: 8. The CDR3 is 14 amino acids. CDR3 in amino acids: CASSPLDRAPEAFF. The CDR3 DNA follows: TGTGCCAGCAGTCCCCTGGACAGGGCCCCTGAAGCTTTCTTT.

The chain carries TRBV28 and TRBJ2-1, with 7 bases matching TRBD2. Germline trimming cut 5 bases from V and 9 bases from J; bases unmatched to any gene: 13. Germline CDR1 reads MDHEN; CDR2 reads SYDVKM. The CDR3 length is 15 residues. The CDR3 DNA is TGTGCCAGCAGTGCTGCGGCTCGCGGGGGTACTGAGCAGTTCTTC. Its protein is CASSAAARGGTEQFF.

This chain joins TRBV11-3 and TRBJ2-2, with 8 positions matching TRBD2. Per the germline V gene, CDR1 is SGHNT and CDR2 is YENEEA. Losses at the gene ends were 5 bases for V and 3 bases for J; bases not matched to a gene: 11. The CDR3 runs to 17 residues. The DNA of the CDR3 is TGTGCCAGCAGCCCCGGGAGGGGAGCGGGGGACACCGGGGAGCTGTTTTTT. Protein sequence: CASSPGRGAGDTGELFF.

The CDR3 nucleotides are TGCGCCAGCAGATCGACAGGGGGTGTGGCCTATGGCTACACCTTC. Amino acid sequence: CASRSTGGVAYGYTF. The rearrangement links TRBV10-2 to TRBJ1-2, with 9 bases fitting TRBD1. The CDR3 totals 15 residues. The V and J ends lost 6 bases and 4 bases, in that order; junction bases with no gene match: 9. The germline V gene has CDR1 WSHSY and CDR2 SAAADI.

The CDR3 DNA sequence: TGTGCCAGTAGCGACGCTTCGGGCTACGAGCAGTACTTC. Translating gives CASSDASGYEQYF. The gene calls are TRBV19 and TRBJ2-7; D is unclear. Trimming pared 6 bases from V and 3 bases from J, leaving 12 bases between. Germline CDR1 is LNHDA and CDR2 is SQIVND (reference sequence). The CDR3 extends over 13 amino acids.

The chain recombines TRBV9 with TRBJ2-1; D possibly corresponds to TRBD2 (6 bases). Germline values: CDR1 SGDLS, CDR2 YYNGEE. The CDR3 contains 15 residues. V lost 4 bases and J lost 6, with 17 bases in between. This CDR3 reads CASSPRQRVGNEQFF. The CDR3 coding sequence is TGTGCCAGCAGCCCGCGACAGCGGGTGGGCAATGAGCAGTTCTTC. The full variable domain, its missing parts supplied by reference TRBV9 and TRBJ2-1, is DSGVTQTPKHLITATGQRVTLRCSPRSGDLSVYWYQQSLDQGLQFLIQYYNGEERAKGNILERFSAQQFPDLHSELNLSSLELGDSALYFCASSPRQRVGNEQFFGPGTRLTVL.